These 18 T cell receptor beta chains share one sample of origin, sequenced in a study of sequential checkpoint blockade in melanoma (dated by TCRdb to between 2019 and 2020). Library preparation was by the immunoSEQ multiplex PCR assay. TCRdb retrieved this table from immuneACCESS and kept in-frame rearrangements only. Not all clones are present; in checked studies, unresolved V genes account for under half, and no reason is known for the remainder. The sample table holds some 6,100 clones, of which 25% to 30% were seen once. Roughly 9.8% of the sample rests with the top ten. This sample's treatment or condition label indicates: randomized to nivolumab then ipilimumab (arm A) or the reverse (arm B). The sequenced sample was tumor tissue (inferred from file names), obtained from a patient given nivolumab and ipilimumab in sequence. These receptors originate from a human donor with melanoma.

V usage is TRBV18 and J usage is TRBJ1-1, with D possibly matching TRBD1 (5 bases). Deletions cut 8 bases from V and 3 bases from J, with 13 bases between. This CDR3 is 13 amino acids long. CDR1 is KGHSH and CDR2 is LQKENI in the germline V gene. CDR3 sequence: CASHTGGDTEAFF. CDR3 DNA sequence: TGTGCCAGCCACACGGGGGGAGACACTGAAGCTTTCTTT.

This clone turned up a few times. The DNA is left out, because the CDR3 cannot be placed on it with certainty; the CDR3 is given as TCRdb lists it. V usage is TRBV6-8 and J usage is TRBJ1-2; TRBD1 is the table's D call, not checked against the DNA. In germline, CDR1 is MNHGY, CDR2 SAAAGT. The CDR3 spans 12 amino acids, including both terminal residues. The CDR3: CASSYSFAGGTF.

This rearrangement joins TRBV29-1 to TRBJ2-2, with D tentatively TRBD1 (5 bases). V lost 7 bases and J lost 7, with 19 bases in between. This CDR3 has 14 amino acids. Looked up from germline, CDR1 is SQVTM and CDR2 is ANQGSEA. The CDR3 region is CSGRQSRVDGELFF. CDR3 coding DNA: TGCAGCGGTCGACAGTCCCGAGTTGACGGGGAGCTGTTTTTT.

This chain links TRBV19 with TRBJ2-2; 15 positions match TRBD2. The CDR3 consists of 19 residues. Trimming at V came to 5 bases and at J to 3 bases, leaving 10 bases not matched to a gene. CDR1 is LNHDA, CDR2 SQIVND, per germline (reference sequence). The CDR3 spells CASSGPGLAGGYHTGELFF. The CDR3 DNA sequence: TGTGCCAGTAGTGGGCCGGGACTAGCGGGAGGTTACCACACCGGGGAGCTGTTTTTT.

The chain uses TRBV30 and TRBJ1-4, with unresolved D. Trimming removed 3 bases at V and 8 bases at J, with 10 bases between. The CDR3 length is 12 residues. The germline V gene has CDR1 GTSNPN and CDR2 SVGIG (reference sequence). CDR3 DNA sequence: TGTGCCTGGAGCGGTTCGACCGAAAAACTGTTTTTT. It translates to CAWSGSTEKLFF.

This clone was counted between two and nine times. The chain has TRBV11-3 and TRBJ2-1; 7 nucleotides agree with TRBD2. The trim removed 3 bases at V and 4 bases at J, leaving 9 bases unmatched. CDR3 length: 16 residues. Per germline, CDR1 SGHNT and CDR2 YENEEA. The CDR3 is CASSFWAGEGYNEQFF. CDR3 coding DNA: TGTGCCAGCAGCTTCTGGGCGGGAGAAGGTTACAATGAGCAGTTCTTC.

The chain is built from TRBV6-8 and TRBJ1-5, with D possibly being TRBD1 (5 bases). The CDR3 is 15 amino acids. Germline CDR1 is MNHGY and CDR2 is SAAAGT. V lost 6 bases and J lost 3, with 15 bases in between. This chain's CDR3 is CASSRDRDNNQPQHF. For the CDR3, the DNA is TGTGCCAGCAGCAGGGACCGAGACAACAATCAGCCCCAGCATTTT.

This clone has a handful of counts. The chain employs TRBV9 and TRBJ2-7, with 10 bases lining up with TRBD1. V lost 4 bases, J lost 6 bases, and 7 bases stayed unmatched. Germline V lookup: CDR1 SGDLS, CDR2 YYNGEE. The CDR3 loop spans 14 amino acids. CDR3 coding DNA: TGTGCCAGCAGCTTAGAGGGGACAGGGGCCGAGCAGTACTTC. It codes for CASSLEGTGAEQYF.

CDR3 amino acids: CASSGAGLAGGVPDTQYF. CDR3 nucleotides: TGTGCCAGCAGCGGCGCCGGACTAGCGGGAGGGGTCCCAGATACGCAGTATTTT. This chain links TRBV9 with TRBJ2-3; 15 bases are a match to TRBD2. Trimming at V came to 3 bases and at J to 4 bases, leaving 9 bases not matched to a gene. The V gene's germline CDR1 is SGDLS and CDR2 YYNGEE. The CDR3 is 18 amino acids.

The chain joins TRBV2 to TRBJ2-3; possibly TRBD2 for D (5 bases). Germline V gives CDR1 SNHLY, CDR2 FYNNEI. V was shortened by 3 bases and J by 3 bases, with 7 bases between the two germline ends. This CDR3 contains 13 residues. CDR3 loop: CASSESGTDTQYF. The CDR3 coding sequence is TGTGCCAGCAGTGAGTCGGGGACAGATACGCAGTATTTT. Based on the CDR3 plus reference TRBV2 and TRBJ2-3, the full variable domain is EPEVTQTPSHQVTQMGQEVILRCVPISNHLYFYWYRQILGQKVEFLVSFYNNEISEKSEIFDDQFSVERPDGSNFTLKIRSTKLEDSAMYFCASSESGTDTQYFGPGTRLTVL.

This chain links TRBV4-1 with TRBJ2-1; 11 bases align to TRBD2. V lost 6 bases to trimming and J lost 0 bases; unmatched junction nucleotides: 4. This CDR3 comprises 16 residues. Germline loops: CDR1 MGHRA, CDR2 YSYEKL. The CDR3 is CASRTSGSSSYNEQFF. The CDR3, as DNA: TGCGCCAGCAGAACTAGCGGGAGTAGCTCCTACAATGAGCAGTTCTTC.

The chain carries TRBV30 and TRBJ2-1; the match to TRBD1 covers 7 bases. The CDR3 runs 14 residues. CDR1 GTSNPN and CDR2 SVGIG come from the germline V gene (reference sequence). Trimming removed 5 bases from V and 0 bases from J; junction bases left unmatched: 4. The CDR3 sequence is CAWDSGGSYNEQFF. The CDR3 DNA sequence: TGTGCCTGGGACTCAGGGGGCTCCTACAATGAGCAGTTCTTC. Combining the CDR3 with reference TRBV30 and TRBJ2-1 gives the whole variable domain SQTIHQWPATLVQPVGSPLSLECTVEGTSNPNLYWYRQAAGRGLQLLFYSVGIGQISSEVPQNLSASRPQDRQFILSSKKLLLSDSGFYLCAWDSGGSYNEQFFGPGTRLTVL.

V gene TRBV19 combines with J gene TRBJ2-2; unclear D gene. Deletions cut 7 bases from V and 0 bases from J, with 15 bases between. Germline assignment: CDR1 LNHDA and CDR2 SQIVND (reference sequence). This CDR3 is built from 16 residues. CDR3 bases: TGTGCCAGTACCGTCAAGGCTGATCCGAACACCGGGGAGCTGTTTTTT. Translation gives CASTVKADPNTGELFF.

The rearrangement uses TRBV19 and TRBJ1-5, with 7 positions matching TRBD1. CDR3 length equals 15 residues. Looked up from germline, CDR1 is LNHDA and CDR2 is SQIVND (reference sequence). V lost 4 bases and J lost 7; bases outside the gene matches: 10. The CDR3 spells CASSTGDRARQPQHF. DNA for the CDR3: TGTGCCAGTAGTACCGGAGACAGGGCAAGGCAGCCCCAGCATTTT.

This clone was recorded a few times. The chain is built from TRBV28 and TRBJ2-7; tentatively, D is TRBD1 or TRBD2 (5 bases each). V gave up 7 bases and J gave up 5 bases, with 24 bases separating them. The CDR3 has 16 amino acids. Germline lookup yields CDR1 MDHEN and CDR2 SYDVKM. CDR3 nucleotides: TGTGCCAGCACCCCAGACCGGGACCGGCCCATGCACGAGCAGTACTTC. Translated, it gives CASTPDRDRPMHEQYF.

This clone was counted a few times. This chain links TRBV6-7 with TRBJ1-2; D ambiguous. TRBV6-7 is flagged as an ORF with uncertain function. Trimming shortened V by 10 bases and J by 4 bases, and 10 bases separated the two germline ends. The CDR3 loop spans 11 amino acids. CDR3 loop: CATSLGYGYTF. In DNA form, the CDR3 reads TGTGCCACCTCGTTAGGCTATGGCTACACCTTC.

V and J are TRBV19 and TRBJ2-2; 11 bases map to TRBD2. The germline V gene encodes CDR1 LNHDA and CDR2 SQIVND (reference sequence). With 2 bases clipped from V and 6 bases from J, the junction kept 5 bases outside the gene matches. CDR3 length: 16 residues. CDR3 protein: CASSIILAGGPGELFF. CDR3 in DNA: TGTGCCAGTAGTATAATCCTAGCGGGAGGCCCCGGGGAGCTGTTTTTT.

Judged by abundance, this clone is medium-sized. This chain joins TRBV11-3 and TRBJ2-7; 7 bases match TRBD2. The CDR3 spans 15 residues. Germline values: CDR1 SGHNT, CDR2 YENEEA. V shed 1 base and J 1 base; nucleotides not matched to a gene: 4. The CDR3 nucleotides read TGTGCCAGCAGCTTAGGTGATAGCGGGTCCTACGAGCAGTACTTC. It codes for CASSLGDSGSYEQYF.